Ten or more counts support the clone carrying this T cell receptor beta chain. The antigen is not known. This sample was taken from a study of molecular identifiers for immune sequencing clone quantification. The CDR3 covers 15 residues. The V segment lost 4 bases and the J segment 2 bases; nucleotides outside the gene matches: 8. CDR1 and CDR2 from the germline V gene are LNHDA and SQIVND (reference sequence). Previously reported methods and listed TCR primers produced the bulk TCR libraries. TCRdb reanalysed the PCR reads using MiXCR and keeps one entry per CDR3 protein. The sample shows 550,000 to 750,000 distinct CDR3 sequences, around 20% of them seen only once. General study results and limits: Clonotypes surpassing 20 RNA copies contained over 98% of effector molecules, versus under 1% in naive cells.

Naive CD8 libraries came from approximately 20,000 to 980,000 sorted cells with 10%, 30% or 50% RNA. The receptor was isolated from a human donor in good health. Some libraries in this study had Jurkat cell RNA spiked in. V is TRBV19 and J is TRBJ2-7; 7 bases fit TRBD1. The source material was naive CD8+ T cells from blood, with Jurkat cell RNA spiked in. Subset specified: FACS-sorted CD8+CD4-CCR7+CD45RA+ naive T cells. The chain's CDR3 is CASSTRTGLTYEQYF. The CDR3 DNA reads as TGTGCCAGTAGTACCAGGACAGGCTTAACCTACGAGCAGTACTTC.